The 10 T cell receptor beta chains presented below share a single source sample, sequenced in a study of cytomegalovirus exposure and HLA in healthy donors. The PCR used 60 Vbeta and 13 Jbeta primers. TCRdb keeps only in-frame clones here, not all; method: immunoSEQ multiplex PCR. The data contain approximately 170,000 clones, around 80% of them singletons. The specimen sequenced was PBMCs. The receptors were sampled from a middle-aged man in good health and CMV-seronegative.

The CDR3 bases are TGTGCCAGCAGCCAAGACAGGGAGTTAAGTCAGCCCCAGCATTTT. Protein sequence: CASSQDRELSQPQHF. The V gene is TRBV6-1, the J gene TRBJ1-5; 7 nucleotides line up with TRBD1. V gave up 6 bases and J gave up 6 bases; unmatched junction bases: 11. Germline V gives CDR1 MNHNS, CDR2 SASEGT. The CDR3 loop spans 15 amino acids.

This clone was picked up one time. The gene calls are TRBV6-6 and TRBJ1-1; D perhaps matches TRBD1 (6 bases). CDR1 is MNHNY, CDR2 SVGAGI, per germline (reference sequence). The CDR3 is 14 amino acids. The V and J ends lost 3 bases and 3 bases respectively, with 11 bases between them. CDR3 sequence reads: CASSYGRGDTEAFF. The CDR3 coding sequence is TGTGCCAGCAGTTATGGCAGGGGTGACACTGAAGCTTTCTTT.

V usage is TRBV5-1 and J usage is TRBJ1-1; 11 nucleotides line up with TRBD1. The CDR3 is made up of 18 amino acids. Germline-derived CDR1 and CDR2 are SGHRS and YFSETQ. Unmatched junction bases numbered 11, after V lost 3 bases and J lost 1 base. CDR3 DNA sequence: TGCGCCAGCAGCTCGAGTCCCGGGACAGGGGGAAAGAACACTGAAGCTTTCTTT. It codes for CASSSSPGTGGKNTEAFF.

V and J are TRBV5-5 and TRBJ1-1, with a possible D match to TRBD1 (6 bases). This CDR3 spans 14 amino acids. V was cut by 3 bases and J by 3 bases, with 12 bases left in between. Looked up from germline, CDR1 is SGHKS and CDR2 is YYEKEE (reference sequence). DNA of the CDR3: TGTGCCAGCAGCTCCAGGGGTAGGGACACTGAAGCTTTCTTT. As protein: CASSSRGRDTEAFF.

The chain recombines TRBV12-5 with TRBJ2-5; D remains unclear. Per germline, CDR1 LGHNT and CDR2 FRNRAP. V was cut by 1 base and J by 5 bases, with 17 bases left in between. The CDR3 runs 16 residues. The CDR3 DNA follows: TGTGCTAGTGGTTTGGGGGTAGGCGCGATCGGGGAGACCCAGTACTTC. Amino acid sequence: CASGLGVGAIGETQYF. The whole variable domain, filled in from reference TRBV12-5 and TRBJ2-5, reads DARVTQTPRHKVTEMGQEVTMRCQPILGHNTVFWYRQTMMQGLELLAYFRNRAPLDDSGMPKDRFSAEMPDATLATLKIQPSEPRDSAVYFCASGLGVGAIGETQYFGPGTRLLVL.

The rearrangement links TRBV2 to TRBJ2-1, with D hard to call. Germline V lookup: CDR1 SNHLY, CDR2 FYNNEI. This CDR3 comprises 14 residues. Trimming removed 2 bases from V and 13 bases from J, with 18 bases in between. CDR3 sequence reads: CASSENEAREDQFF. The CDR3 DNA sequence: TGTGCCAGCAGTGAAAACGAGGCACGAGAGGATCAGTTCTTC.

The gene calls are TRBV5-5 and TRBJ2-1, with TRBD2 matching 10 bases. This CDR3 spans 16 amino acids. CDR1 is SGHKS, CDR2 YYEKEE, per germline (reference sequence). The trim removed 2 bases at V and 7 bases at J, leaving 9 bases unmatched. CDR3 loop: CASSFAGTSAPNEQFF. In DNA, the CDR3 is TGTGCCAGCAGCTTCGCCGGGACTAGCGCCCCAAATGAGCAGTTCTTC.

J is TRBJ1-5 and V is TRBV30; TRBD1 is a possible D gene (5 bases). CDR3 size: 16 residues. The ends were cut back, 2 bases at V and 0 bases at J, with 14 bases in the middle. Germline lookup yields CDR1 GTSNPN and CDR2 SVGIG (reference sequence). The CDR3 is CAWSSRGGYSNQPQHF. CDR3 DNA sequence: TGTGCCTGGAGTTCCCGGGGGGGATATAGCAATCAGCCCCAGCATTTT.

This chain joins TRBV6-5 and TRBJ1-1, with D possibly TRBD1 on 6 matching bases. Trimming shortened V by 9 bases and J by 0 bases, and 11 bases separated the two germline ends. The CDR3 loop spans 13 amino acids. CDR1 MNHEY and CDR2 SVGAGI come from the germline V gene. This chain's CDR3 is CASWTVMNTEAFF. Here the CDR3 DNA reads TGTGCCAGTTGGACAGTCATGAACACTGAAGCTTTCTTT.

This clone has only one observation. In DNA form, the CDR3 reads TGCGCCAGCAGCCCACCTAGGGTGGGAGCATTATACAATGAGCAGTTCTTC. Translating gives CASSPPRVGALYNEQFF. J is TRBJ2-1 and V is TRBV5-1; maybe TRBD2 (5 bases). This CDR3 is built from 17 residues. Germline V gives CDR1 SGHRS, CDR2 YFSETQ. V was pared by 4 bases and J by 4 bases, with 21 bases between. The full variable domain, rest sourced from reference TRBV5-1 and TRBJ2-1, is KAGVTQTPRYLIKTRGQQVTLSCSPISGHRSVSWYQQTPGQGLQFLFEYFSETQRNKGNFPGRFSGRQFSNSRSEMNVSTLELGDSALYLCASSPPRVGALYNEQFFGPGTRLTVL.